This T cell receptor (beta chain) came from a study of CXCR3-negative and CXCR3-positive naive CD8 T cells. Via 5' RACE with UMI labels, TRB cDNA libraries were prepared. Reprocessing the 5' RACE reads, TCRdb reports a single entry for every CDR3 protein and omits DNA. In total, the table holds around 96,000 distinct CDR3 sequences. CDR1 SEHNR and CDR2 FQNEAQ come from the germline V gene (reference sequence). The CDR3 is made up of 12 amino acids. This chain links TRBV7-9 with TRBJ2-5. The origin of this receptor is a human donor in good health. Some clones in this sample may be carry-over from other donors' samples. Sequences were obtained from naive CXCR3- CD8+ T cells from blood. Subset in this sample: CD45RO-CCR7+CD27+CD95- naive CD8+ T cells lacking CXCR3 (TNR3-). The CDR3 spells CASSGVQETQYF.